This passage covers 31 T cell receptor beta chains from one sample sequenced in a study of monozygotic twins with inflammatory bowel disease (dated by TCRdb to between 2019 and 2020). The library was produced with 5' RACE. The instrument was an Illumina HiSeq 2500. With the reads reprocessed by TCRdb, a single entry stands for each CDR3 protein sequence and no DNA is reported. The sample's records list fewer than 400,000 distinct CDR3 sequences. Of the sample, 5.6% falls within the top ten clones. Sequencing input: blood. All receptors come from a human donor with ulcerative colitis or Crohn's disease, or a healthy co-twin of an affected twin (not recorded which).

The V gene is TRBV10-3, the J gene TRBJ2-4; the D call of TRBD1 rests on TCRdb alone, since no DNA is present to check it. The CDR3 length is 15 residues. Per germline, CDR1 ENHRY and CDR2 SYGVKD. CDR3 loop: CAISPQGTGKNIQYF.

The genes are TRBV20-1 and TRBJ2-1; TCRdb lists TRBD2, though no DNA is available to test this call. Per the germline V gene, CDR1 is DFQATT and CDR2 is SNEGSKA (reference sequence). This CDR3 spans 15 amino acids. The CDR3 loop reads CSASTSGGASYEQFF.

This chain uses TRBV7-7 with TRBJ2-1; TCRdb selects TRBD2, and the lack of DNA leaves this call unchecked. CDR3 length: 15 amino acids. Germline V gene lookup returns CDR1 SSHAT and CDR2 FNYEAQ (reference sequence). The CDR3 loop reads CASSLVAGGRNEQFF.

The gene calls are TRBV20-1 and TRBJ2-1; no DNA is available, so the TRBD2 call from TCRdb remains unchecked. Germline values: CDR1 DFQATT, CDR2 SNEGSKA (reference sequence). CDR3 length: 15 residues. The CDR3 sequence: CSARKTSGRVDEQFF.

The J gene is TRBJ2-6, the V gene TRBV6-4; TCRdb designates TRBD1, a call that cannot be tested without DNA. Germline V gene data show CDR1 as MRHNA and CDR2 as SNTAGT. The length of the CDR3 is 16 residues. CDR3 amino acids: CASSALGSSGANVLTF.

The rearrangement links TRBV7-2 to TRBJ2-2; lacking DNA, the TRBD1 call made by TCRdb goes unchecked. Per germline, CDR1 SGHTA and CDR2 FQGNSA. The length of the CDR3 is 12 residues. The CDR3 sequence: CASSRQGVVLFF.

This sequence joins TRBV28 and TRBJ1-1; TCRdb outputs TRBD1, but without DNA this stays unchecked. The CDR3 has 14 amino acids. Per germline, CDR1 MDHEN and CDR2 SYDVKM. Here the CDR3 reads CASMHRGINTEAFF.

The chain is built from TRBV30 and TRBJ1-3. The CDR3 sequence is 15 residues long. Germline V gives CDR1 GTSNPN, CDR2 SVGIG (reference sequence). The CDR3 loop is CAWSVVIGSGNTIYF.

The V call is TRBV7-9, the J call TRBJ1-6; TCRdb lists TRBD1, though no DNA is available to test this call. The CDR3 covers 16 residues. Per germline, CDR1 SEHNR and CDR2 FQNEAQ (reference sequence). The CDR3: CASSPGGVSYNSLLHF. Full variable domain (remainder filled in from reference TRBV7-9 and TRBJ1-6): DTGVSQNPRHKITKRGQNVTFRCDPISEHNRLYWYRQTLGQGPEFLTYFQNEAQLEKSRLLSDRFSAERPKGSFSTLEIQRTEQGDSAMYLCASSPGGVSYNSLLHFGNGTRLTVT.

The chain recombines TRBV20-1 with TRBJ2-1; the D gene TCRdb calls, TRBD2, cannot be checked with no DNA. Germline CDR1 is DFQATT and CDR2 is SNEGSKA (reference sequence). This CDR3 comprises 17 residues. CDR3 protein: CSARTSGRVFSYNEQFF.

The rearrangement uses TRBV7-9 and TRBJ2-5; TCRdb calls TRBD2, which cannot be checked without DNA. The CDR3 runs to 14 residues. CDR1 and CDR2 from the germline V gene are SEHNR and FQNEAQ (reference sequence). The CDR3 is CASSLVEGGETQYF. Full variable domain (missing parts from reference TRBV7-9 and TRBJ2-5): DTGVSQNPRHKITKRGQNVTFRCDPISEHNRLYWYRQTLGQGPEFLTYFQNEAQLEKSRLLSDRFSAERPKGSFSTLEIQRTEQGDSAMYLCASSLVEGGETQYFGPGTRLLVL.

This chain joins TRBV19 and TRBJ2-7; TCRdb designates TRBD1, a call that cannot be tested without DNA. This CDR3 has 14 residues. Germline-derived CDR1 and CDR2 are LNHDA and SQIVND (reference sequence). The CDR3 sequence is CASSRRQGPYEQYF. Full variable domain (outside the CDR3, taken from reference TRBV19 and TRBJ2-7): DGGITQSPKYLFRKEGQNVTLSCEQNLNHDAMYWYRQDPGQGLRLIYYSQIVNDFQKGDIAEGYSVSREKKESFPLTVTSAQKNPTAFYLCASSRRQGPYEQYFGPGTRLTVT.

The CDR3 sequence is CASSPDLSATGELFF. The chain recombines TRBV18 with TRBJ2-2. The CDR3 loop spans 15 amino acids. Germline V lookup: CDR1 KGHSH, CDR2 LQKENI.

J is TRBJ2-4 and V is TRBV6-2 or TRBV6-3. Per germline, CDR1 MNHEY and CDR2 SVGEGT. The CDR3 is 16 amino acids. CDR3 loop: CASSYPVGWAKNIQYF.

The chain joins TRBV5-1 to TRBJ2-2; absent DNA, TCRdb's TRBD2 call cannot be checked. Germline V gene lookup returns CDR1 SGHRS and CDR2 YFSETQ. This CDR3 has 20 amino acids. CDR3 sequence: CASSLGPRLRLAENTGELFF.

This chain uses TRBV7-2 with TRBJ1-6; the TCRdb call, TRBD1, lacks DNA for checking. Germline V gene data show CDR1 as SGHTA and CDR2 as FQGNSA. The CDR3 extends over 15 amino acids. This CDR3 reads CASTLGFSYNSPLHF.

The chain joins TRBV11-1 to TRBJ2-6; the D call from TCRdb, TRBD1, cannot be confirmed without DNA. Germline CDR1 reads SGHAT; CDR2 reads FQDESV (reference sequence). CDR3 size: 18 residues. The CDR3 loop reads CASSFVVTGRTGANVLTF.

The rearrangement joins TRBV6-2 or TRBV6-3 to TRBJ2-1; TCRdb calls TRBD1, which cannot be checked without DNA. Looked up from germline, CDR1 is MNHEY and CDR2 is SVGEGT. This CDR3 region has 11 residues. CDR3 in amino acids: CASSIARDRVF.

This chain connects TRBV7-6 to TRBJ1-1. The CDR3 covers 14 residues. Germline V gives CDR1 SGHVS, CDR2 FNYEAQ. CDR3 sequence: CASTRTAGGTEAFF.

V and J are TRBV7-2 and TRBJ2-7; the D call of TRBD2 rests on TCRdb alone, since no DNA is present to check it. The CDR3 consists of 14 residues. CDR1 and CDR2 from the germline V gene are SGHTA and FQGNSA. This chain's CDR3 is CASSPLGGDYEQYF.

The V call is TRBV20-1, the J call TRBJ2-7; TCRdb's D call, TRBD1, is unchecked because there is no DNA. Germline V CDR1 and CDR2: DFQATT, SNEGSKA (reference sequence). The CDR3 consists of 13 residues. The CDR3 sequence is CSAPRGGSYEQYF.

This rearrangement joins TRBV7-3 to TRBJ1-2; TCRdb outputs TRBD1, but without DNA this stays unchecked. CDR1 and CDR2 (germline): SGHTA, FQGTGA. The CDR3 is made up of 12 amino acids. The CDR3 sequence: CASSGSGAGYTF.

The J gene is TRBJ1-5, the V gene TRBV6-5. In germline, CDR1 is MNHEY, CDR2 SVGAGI. The CDR3 is 15 amino acids. This CDR3 is CASSYSRGTNQPQHF.

This rearrangement joins TRBV7-8 to TRBJ2-5. CDR3 length equals 11 residues. The germline V gene has CDR1 SGHVS and CDR2 FQNEAQ. CDR3 loop: CASRIGETQYF.

The chain carries TRBV7-9 and TRBJ1-2; checking the TCRdb D call of TRBD1 is not possible without DNA. The length of the CDR3 is 15 residues. Germline CDR1 is SEHNR and CDR2 is FQNEAQ (reference sequence). The CDR3 reads CASSLVSGGVYGYTF.

The chain couples TRBV7-3 to TRBJ2-7. Germline CDR1 reads SGHTA; CDR2 reads FQGTGA. The CDR3 runs to 14 residues. The chain's CDR3 is CASSRDVNSYEQYF.

V is TRBV12-3 or TRBV12-4 and J is TRBJ2-1. CDR3 size: 12 residues. The CDR3 here is CASSLVVGEQFF.

This chain connects TRBV3-1 to TRBJ2-1. From germline, CDR1 is LGHDT and CDR2 YNNKEL (reference sequence). The CDR3 is made up of 11 amino acids. The CDR3 loop reads CASSHRFEQFF.

The V call is TRBV29-1, the J call TRBJ2-5; with no DNA, the TCRdb D assignment of TRBD1 cannot be verified. Germline assignment: CDR1 SQVTM and CDR2 ANQGSEA. The CDR3 has 15 amino acids. This chain's CDR3 is CSVEGLGQEQETQYF.

The chain has TRBV28 and TRBJ1-6; the D gene TCRdb calls, TRBD1, cannot be checked with no DNA. Germline V gene sequence: CDR1 MDHEN, CDR2 SYDVKM. The CDR3 is 17 amino acids. CDR3 amino acids: CASSLFGTGWDNSPLHF.

The chain employs TRBV7-9 and TRBJ2-7; TCRdb's D call, TRBD1, is unchecked because there is no DNA. The CDR3 sequence is 14 residues long. Germline lookup yields CDR1 SEHNR and CDR2 FQNEAQ (reference sequence). CDR3 residues: CASSGQLGPYEQYF.